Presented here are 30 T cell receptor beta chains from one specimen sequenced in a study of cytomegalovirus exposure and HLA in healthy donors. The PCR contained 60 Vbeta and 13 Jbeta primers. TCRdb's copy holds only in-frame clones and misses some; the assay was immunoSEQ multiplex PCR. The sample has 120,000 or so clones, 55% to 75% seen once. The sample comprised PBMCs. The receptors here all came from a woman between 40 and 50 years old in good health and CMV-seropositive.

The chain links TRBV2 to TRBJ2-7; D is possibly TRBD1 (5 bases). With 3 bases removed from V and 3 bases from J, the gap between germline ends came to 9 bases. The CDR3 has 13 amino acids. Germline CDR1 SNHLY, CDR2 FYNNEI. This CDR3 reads CASSDTGYYEQYF. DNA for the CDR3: TGTGCCAGCAGTGACACAGGCTACTACGAGCAGTACTTC.

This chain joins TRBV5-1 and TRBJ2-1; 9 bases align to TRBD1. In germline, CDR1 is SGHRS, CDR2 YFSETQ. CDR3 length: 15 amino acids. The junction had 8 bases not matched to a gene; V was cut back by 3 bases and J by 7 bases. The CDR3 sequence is CASSYRDREANEQFF. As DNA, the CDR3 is TGCGCCAGCAGCTACCGGGACAGGGAAGCGAATGAGCAGTTCTTC. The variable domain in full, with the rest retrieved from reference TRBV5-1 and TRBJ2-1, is KAGVTQTPRYLIKTRGQQVTLSCSPISGHRSVSWYQQTPGQGLQFLFEYFSETQRNKGNFPGRFSGRQFSNSRSEMNVSTLELGDSALYLCASSYRDREANEQFFGPGTRLTVL.

Written as DNA, the CDR3 is TGCGCCAGCAGCCAAGACCGGACTAGCGGTTTCCGGAACACCGGGGAGCTGTTTTTT. Protein sequence: CASSQDRTSGFRNTGELFF. J is TRBJ2-2 and V is TRBV4-1; the match to TRBD2 covers 10 bases. The germline CDR1 and CDR2 sequences are MGHRA and YSYEKL. The ends lost 0 bases at V and 1 base at J; junction bases unmatched: 8. The CDR3 is 19 residues long.

The CDR3 protein is CASSQSQGTGELFF. The CDR3 region has the DNA TGCGCCAGCAGTCAGTCACAGGGAACCGGGGAGCTGTTTTTT. The chain has TRBV5-1 and TRBJ2-2; tentative D call: TRBD1 (6 bases). Germline V CDR1 and CDR2: SGHRS, YFSETQ. The V end was cut by 5 bases, the J end by 5 bases, with 13 bases between. The CDR3 runs 14 residues.

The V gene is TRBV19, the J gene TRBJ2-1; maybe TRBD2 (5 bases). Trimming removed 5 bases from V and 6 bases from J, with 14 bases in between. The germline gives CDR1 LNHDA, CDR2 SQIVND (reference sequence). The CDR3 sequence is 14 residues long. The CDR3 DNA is TGTGCCAGTAGTCCCTCGGGGTCCATCAATGAGCAGTTCTTC. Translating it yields CASSPSGSINEQFF.

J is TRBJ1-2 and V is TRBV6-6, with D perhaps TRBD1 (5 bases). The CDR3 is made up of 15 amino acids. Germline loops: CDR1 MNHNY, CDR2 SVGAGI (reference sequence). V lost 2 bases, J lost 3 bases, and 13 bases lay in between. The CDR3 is CASSYKLQTDYGYTF. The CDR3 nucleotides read TGTGCCAGCAGTTACAAACTCCAGACAGACTATGGCTACACCTTC.

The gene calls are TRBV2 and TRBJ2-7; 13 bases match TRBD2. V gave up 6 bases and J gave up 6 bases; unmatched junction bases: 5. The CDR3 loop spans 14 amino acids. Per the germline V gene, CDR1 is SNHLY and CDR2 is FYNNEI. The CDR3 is CASRRLAGGGEQYF. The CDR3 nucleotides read TGTGCCAGCAGGCGACTAGCGGGGGGTGGCGAGCAGTACTTC.

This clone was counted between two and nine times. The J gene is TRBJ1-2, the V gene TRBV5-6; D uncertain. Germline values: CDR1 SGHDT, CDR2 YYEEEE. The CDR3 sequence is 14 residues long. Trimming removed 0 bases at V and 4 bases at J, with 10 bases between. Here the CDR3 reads CASSLDSSLYGYTF. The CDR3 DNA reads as TGTGCCAGCAGCTTGGATTCCTCCCTCTATGGCTACACCTTC.

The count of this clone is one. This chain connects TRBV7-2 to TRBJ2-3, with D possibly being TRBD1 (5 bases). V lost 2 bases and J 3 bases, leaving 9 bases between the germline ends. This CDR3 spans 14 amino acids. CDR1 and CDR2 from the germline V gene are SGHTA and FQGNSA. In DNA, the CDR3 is TGTGCCAGCAGCTTACCGACAGTAACAGATACGCAGTATTTT. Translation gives CASSLPTVTDTQYF.

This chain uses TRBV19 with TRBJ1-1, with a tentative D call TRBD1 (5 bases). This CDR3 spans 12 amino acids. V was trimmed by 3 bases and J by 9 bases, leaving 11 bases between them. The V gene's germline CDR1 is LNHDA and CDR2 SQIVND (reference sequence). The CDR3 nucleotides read TGTGCCAGTAGTATGGCAGGGCGCCAAGCTTTCTTT. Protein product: CASSMAGRQAFF.

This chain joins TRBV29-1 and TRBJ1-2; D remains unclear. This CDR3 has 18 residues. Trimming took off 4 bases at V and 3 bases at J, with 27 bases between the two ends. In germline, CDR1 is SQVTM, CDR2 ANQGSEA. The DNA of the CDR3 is TGCAGCGTTGGGGGAGAGAGGTGGAGCCCGAGGTTCGACTATGGCTACACCTTC. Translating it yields CSVGGERWSPRFDYGYTF.

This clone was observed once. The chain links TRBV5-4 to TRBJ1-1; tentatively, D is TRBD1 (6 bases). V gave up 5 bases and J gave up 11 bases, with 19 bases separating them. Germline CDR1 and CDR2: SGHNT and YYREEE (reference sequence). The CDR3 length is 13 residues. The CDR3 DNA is TGTGCCAGCAGTGTTACAGGGATACCGGGGGCTTTCTTT. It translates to CASSVTGIPGAFF.

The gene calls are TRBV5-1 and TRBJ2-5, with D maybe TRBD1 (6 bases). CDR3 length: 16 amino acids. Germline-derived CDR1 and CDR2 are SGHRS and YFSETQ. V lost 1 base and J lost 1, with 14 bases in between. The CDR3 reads CASSLSVSQGQETQYF. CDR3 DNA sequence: TGCGCCAGCAGCTTGTCGGTCTCACAGGGCCAAGAGACCCAGTACTTC.

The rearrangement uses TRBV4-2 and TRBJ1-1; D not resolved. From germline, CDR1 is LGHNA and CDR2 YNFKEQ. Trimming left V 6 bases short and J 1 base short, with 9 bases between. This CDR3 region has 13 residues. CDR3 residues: CASSQLQNTEAFF. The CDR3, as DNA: TGTGCCAGCAGTCAGTTGCAGAACACTGAAGCTTTCTTT.

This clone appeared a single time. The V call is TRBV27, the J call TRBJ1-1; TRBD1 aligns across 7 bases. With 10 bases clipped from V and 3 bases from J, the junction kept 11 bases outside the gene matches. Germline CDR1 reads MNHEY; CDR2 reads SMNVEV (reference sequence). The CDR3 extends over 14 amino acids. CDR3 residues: CATAFRDSYTEAFF. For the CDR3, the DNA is TGTGCCACCGCGTTTCGGGACAGCTACACTGAAGCTTTCTTT.

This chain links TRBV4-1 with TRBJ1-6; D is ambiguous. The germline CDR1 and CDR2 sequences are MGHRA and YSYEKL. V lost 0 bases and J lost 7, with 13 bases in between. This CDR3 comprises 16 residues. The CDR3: CASSQDRRISNSPLHF. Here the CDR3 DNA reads TGCGCCAGCAGCCAAGATAGGCGGATCTCAAATTCACCCCTCCACTTT.

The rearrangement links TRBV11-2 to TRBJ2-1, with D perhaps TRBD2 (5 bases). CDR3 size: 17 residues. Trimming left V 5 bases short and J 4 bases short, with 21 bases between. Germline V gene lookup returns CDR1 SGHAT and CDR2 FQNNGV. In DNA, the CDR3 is TGTGCCAGCAGCCCTTCCTTAGGTGGTTCGGGGTACAATGAGCAGTTCTTC. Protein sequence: CASSPSLGGSGYNEQFF. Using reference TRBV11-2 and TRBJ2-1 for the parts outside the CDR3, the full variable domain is EAGVAQSPRYKIIEKRQSVAFWCNPISGHATLYWYQQILGQGPKLLIQFQNNGVVDDSQLPKDRFSAERLKGVDSTLKIQPAKLEDSAVYLCASSPSLGGSGYNEQFFGPGTRLTVL.

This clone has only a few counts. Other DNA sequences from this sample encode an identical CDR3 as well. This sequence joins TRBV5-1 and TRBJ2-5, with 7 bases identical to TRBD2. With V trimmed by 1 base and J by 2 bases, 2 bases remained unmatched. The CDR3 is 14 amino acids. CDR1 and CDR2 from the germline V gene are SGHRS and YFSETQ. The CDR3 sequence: CASSLSSGQETQYF. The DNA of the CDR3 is TGCGCCAGCAGCTTGTCTAGCGGACAAGAGACCCAGTACTTC. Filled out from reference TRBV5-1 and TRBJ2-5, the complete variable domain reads KAGVTQTPRYLIKTRGQQVTLSCSPISGHRSVSWYQQTPGQGLQFLFEYFSETQRNKGNFPGRFSGRQFSNSRSEMNVSTLELGDSALYLCASSLSSGQETQYFGPGTRLLVL.

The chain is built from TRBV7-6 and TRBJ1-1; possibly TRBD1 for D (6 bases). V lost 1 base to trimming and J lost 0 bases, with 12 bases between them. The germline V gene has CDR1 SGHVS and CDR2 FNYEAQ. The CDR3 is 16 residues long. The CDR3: CASSLGIGQLNTEAFF. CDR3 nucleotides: TGTGCCAGCAGCTTAGGTATTGGACAGTTGAACACTGAAGCTTTCTTT.

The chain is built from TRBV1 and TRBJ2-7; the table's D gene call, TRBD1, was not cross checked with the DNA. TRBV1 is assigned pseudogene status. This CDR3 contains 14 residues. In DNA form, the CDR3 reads TGCACCAGCAGCCCGGACAGGGGGCAGGCCGAGCAGTACTTC. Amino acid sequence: CTSSPDRGQAEQYF.

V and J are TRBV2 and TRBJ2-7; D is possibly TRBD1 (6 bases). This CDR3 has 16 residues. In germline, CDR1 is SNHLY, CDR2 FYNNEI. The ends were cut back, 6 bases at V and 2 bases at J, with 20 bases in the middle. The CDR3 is CASRFFPGQRTYEQYF. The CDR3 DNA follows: TGTGCCAGCAGGTTTTTCCCGGGACAACGAACCTACGAGCAGTACTTC. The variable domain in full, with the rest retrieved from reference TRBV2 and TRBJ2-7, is EPEVTQTPSHQVTQMGQEVILRCVPISNHLYFYWYRQILGQKVEFLVSFYNNEISEKSEIFDDQFSVERPDGSNFTLKIRSTKLEDSAMYFCASRFFPGQRTYEQYFGPGTRLTVT.

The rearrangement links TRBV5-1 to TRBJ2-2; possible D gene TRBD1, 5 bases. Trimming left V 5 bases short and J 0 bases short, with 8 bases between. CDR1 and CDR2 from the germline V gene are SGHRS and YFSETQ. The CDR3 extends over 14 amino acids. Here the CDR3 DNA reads TGCGCCAGCAGGAGGACAACGAACACCGGGGAGCTGTTTTTT. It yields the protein CASRRTTNTGELFF.

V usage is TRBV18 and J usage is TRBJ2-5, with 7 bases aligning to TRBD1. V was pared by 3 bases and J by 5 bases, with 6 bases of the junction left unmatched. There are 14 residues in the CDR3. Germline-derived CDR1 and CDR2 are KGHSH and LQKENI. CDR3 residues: CASSPQQGWETQYF. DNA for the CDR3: TGTGCCAGCTCACCTCAACAGGGGTGGGAGACCCAGTACTTC. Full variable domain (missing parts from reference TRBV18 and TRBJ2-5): NAGVMQNPRHLVRRRGQEARLRCSPMKGHSHVYWYRQLPEEGLKFMVYLQKENIIDESGMPKERFSAEFPKEGPSILRIQQVVRGDSAAYFCASSPQQGWETQYFGPGTRLLVL.

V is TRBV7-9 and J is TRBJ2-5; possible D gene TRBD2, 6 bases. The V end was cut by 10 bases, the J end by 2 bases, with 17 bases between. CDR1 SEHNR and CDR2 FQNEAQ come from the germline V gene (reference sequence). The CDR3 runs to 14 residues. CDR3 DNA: TGTGCCACGGGGGAACGGACTCAGCAAGAGACCCAGTACTTC. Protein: CATGERTQQETQYF.

The DNA of the CDR3 is TGCGCCAGCAGACCCACCGGGACAGGGGACTACAATGAGCAGTTCTTC. Its translation: CASRPTGTGDYNEQFF. The chain employs TRBV5-1 and TRBJ2-1; 10 bases agree with TRBD1. The V and J ends lost 5 bases and 3 bases, in that order; junction bases with no gene match: 8. The CDR3 totals 16 residues. Germline lookup yields CDR1 SGHRS and CDR2 YFSETQ.

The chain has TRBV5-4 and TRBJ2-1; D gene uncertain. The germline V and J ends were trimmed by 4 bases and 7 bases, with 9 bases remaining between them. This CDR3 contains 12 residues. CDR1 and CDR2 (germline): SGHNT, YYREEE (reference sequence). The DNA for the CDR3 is TGTGCCAGCAGCCCTGCCCAGAATGAGCAGTTCTTC. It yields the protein CASSPAQNEQFF.

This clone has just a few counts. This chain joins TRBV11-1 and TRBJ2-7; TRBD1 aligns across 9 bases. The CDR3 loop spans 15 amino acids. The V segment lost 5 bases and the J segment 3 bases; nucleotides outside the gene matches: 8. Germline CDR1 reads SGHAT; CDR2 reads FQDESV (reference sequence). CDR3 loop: CASSPTWDRDYEQYF. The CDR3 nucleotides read TGTGCCAGCAGCCCGACTTGGGACAGGGACTACGAGCAGTACTTC. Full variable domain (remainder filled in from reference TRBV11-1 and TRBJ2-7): EAEVAQSPRYKITEKSQAVAFWCDPISGHATLYWYRQILGQGPELLVQFQDESVVDDSQLPKDRFSAERLKGVDSTLKIQPAELGDSAMYLCASSPTWDRDYEQYFGPGTRLTVT.

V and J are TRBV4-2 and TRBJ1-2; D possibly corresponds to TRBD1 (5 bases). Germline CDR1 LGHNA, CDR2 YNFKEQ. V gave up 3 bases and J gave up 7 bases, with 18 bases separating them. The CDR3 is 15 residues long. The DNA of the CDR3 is TGTGCCAGCAGCCAGGAAATTGACAGCGCCAGTGGCTACACCTTC. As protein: CASSQEIDSASGYTF.

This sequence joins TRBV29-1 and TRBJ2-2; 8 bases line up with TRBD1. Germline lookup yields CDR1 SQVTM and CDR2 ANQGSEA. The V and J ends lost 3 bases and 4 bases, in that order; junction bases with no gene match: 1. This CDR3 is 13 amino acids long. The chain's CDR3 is CSVEDRATGELFF. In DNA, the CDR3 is TGCAGCGTTGAGGACAGGGCCACCGGGGAGCTGTTTTTT.

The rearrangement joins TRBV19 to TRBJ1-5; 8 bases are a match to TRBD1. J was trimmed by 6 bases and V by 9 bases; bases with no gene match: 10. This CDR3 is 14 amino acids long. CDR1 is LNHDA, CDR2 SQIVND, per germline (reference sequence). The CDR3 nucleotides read TGTGCCAGCACAGGGGGGTACGCTGGTCAGCCCCAGCATTTT. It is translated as CASTGGYAGQPQHF. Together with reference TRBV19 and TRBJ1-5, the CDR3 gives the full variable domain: DGGITQSPKYLFRKEGQNVTLSCEQNLNHDAMYWYRQDPGQGLRLIYYSQIVNDFQKGDIAEGYSVSREKKESFPLTVTSAQKNPTAFYLCASTGGYAGQPQHFGDGTRLSIL.